This T cell receptor (beta chain) originates from a study of cytotoxic CD8 clonotypes in ibrutinib-treated CLL. About the study: In all, 10 to 11 patients were relapsed/refractory, around 15 were treatment-naive and 17 to 18 were IGHV unmutated. Regarding the study as a whole: An increase in clonality occurred at ibrutinib response, followed by a return toward baseline at progression.

A word on this clone: Its specificity is not known.

The CDR3 has 14 residues. The ends were cut back, 6 bases at V and 0 bases at J, with 9 bases in the middle. CDR1 MDHEN and CDR2 SYDVKM come from the germline V gene. Depth targeted 1 in 200,000 to 1 in 1 million T cells, averaging 10x coverage per clonotype. Sequenced by immunoSEQ multiplex PCR; TCRdb stores in-frame clones only, minus some. The sample lists about 200,000 clones, more than 70% occurring once. The TCR was taken from a human donor with chronic lymphocytic leukemia. The chain links TRBV28 to TRBJ2-1; D call uncertain. This specimen was PBMCs, taken after 12 months of ibrutinib treatment. CDR3 DNA sequence: TGTGCCAGCAGCCCGGACCCCTCCTACAATGAGCAGTTCTTC. Amino acid sequence: CASSPDPSYNEQFF.